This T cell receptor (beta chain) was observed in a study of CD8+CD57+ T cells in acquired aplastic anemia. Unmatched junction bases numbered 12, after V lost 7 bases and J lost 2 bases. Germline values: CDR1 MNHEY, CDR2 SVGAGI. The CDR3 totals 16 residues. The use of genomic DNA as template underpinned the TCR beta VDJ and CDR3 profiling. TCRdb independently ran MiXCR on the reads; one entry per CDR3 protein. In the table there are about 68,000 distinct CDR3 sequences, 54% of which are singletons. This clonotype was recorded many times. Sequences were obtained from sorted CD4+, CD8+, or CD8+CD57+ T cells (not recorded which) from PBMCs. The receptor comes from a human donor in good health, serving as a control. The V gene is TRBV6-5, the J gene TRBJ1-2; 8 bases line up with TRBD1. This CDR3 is CASTETRGQINYGYTF. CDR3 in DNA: TGTGCCAGCACCGAGACCAGGGGGCAGATAAACTATGGCTACACCTTC.